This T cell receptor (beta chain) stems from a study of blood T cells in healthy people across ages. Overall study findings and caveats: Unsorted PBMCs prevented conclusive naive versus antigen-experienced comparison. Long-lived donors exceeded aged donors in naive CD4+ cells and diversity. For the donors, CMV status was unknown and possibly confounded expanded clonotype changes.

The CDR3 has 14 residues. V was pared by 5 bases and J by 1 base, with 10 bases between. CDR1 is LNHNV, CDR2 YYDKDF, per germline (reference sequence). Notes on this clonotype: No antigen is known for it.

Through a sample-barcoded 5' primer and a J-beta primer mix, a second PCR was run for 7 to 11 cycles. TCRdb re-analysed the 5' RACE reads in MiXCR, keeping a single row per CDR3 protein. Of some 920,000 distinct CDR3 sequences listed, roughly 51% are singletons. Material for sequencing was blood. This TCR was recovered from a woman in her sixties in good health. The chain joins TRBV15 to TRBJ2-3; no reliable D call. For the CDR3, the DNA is TGTGCCACCAGCTCTGCTATCCGCACAGATACGCAGTATTTT. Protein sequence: CATSSAIRTDTQYF.